Below, 8 T cell receptor beta chains from the same sample are listed, as sequenced in a study of blood T cell repertoires in COVID-19. The method was immunoSEQ multiplex PCR; TCRdb's version includes in-frame clones alone and lacks a portion of them. The table shows approximately 200,000 clones, with under 90% occurring only once. The specimen sequenced was peripheral blood. These receptors were collected from a man over 45 with acute or convalescent COVID-19.

This chain links TRBV19 with TRBJ1-4; TRBD1 aligns across 7 bases. The CDR3 loop spans 16 amino acids. Germline V gene lookup returns CDR1 LNHDA and CDR2 SQIVND (reference sequence). Losses at the gene ends were 5 bases for V and 0 bases for J; bases not matched to a gene: 6. Written as DNA, the CDR3 is TGTGCCAGTAGTGGGACAGCCCAAGCAACTAATGAAAAACTGTTTTTT. It specifies CASSGTAQATNEKLFF.

This chain uses TRBV7-8 with TRBJ2-1; TRBD2 aligns across 16 bases. Germline CDR1 reads SGHVS; CDR2 reads FQNEAQ. The CDR3 contains 17 residues. V gave up 5 bases and J gave up 6 bases; unmatched junction bases: 7. The CDR3 spells CASSGVGLAGGPNEQFF. The DNA of the CDR3 is TGTGCCAGCAGCGGAGTGGGACTAGCGGGGGGGCCCAATGAGCAGTTCTTC.

The chain employs TRBV5-1 and TRBJ1-4, with D perhaps TRBD1 (5 bases). Trimming shortened V by 5 bases and J by 0 bases, and 14 bases separated the two germline ends. This CDR3 is built from 16 residues. CDR1 is SGHRS and CDR2 is YFSETQ in the germline V gene. CDR3 sequence: CASSPGSTATNEKLFF. DNA for the CDR3: TGCGCCAGCAGTCCAGGGTCCACTGCAACTAATGAAAAACTGTTTTTT.

This clone was seen only a few times. This same CDR3 is encoded by further DNA sequences in the sample. V is TRBV2 and J is TRBJ1-1, with 7 bases identical to TRBD1. CDR1 and CDR2 (germline): SNHLY, FYNNEI. The CDR3 runs to 13 residues. The junction had 1 base not matched to a gene; V was cut back by 4 bases and J by 2 bases. The CDR3 sequence: CASSGQGNTEAFF. CDR3 bases: TGTGCCAGCAGTGGACAGGGCAACACTGAAGCTTTCTTT.

The chain combines TRBV5-1 with TRBJ2-2; a weak D match, TRBD1 (7 bases). Trimming took 1 base from V and 4 from J, leaving 11 bases between them. CDR3 size: 15 residues. Per germline, CDR1 SGHRS and CDR2 YFSETQ. The CDR3, as DNA: TGCGCCAGCAGCTTGATCCAGGGGGGCACCGGGGAGCTGTTTTTT. Translated, it gives CASSLIQGGTGELFF.

This chain connects TRBV6-4 to TRBJ2-3; 12 bases are a match to TRBD2. Per the germline V gene, CDR1 is MRHNA and CDR2 is SNTAGT. With V trimmed by 0 bases and J by 1 base, 5 bases remained unmatched. The length of the CDR3 is 18 residues. CDR3 coding DNA: TGTGCCAGCAGTGACTCGGCACTAGCGGGGGGCCGCACAGATACGCAGTATTTT. This codes for CASSDSALAGGRTDTQYF.

Of note for this clone: This same CDR3 is encoded by further DNA sequences in the sample. This chain connects TRBV5-1 to TRBJ2-1; a weak D match, TRBD1 (5 bases). Between the trimmed V and J ends, which lost 0 bases and 6 bases, there was a span of 7 bases. Looked up from germline, CDR1 is SGHRS and CDR2 is YFSETQ. The CDR3 has 13 amino acids. CDR3 in amino acids: CASSLGQINEQFF. DNA for the CDR3: TGCGCCAGCAGCTTGGGACAGATCAATGAGCAGTTCTTC. Variable domain in full (rest from reference TRBV5-1 and TRBJ2-1): KAGVTQTPRYLIKTRGQQVTLSCSPISGHRSVSWYQQTPGQGLQFLFEYFSETQRNKGNFPGRFSGRQFSNSRSEMNVSTLELGDSALYLCASSLGQINEQFFGPGTRLTVL.

V is TRBV27 and J is TRBJ1-1, with a weak D call TRBD1 (5 bases). The CDR3 consists of 14 residues. In germline, CDR1 is MNHEY, CDR2 SMNVEV (reference sequence). The V and J ends lost 6 bases and 0 bases respectively, with 11 bases between them. CDR3 DNA: TGTGCCAGCAGACTTCAGGGCATGAACACTGAAGCTTTCTTT. Its translation: CASRLQGMNTEAFF.